This TCR beta chain derives from a study of monozygotic twins with inflammatory bowel disease. CDR3 length: 18 amino acids. CDR1 and CDR2 (germline): LGHDT, YNNKEL (reference sequence). Following a re-call of the 5' RACE reads, TCRdb has one entry per CDR3 protein and lacks DNA. There are about 160,000 distinct CDR3 sequences in the sample, with less than 7.5% held by the top ten. The TCR sequence derives from a human donor with ulcerative colitis or Crohn's disease, or a healthy co-twin of an affected twin (not recorded which). Sequencing was done on a sample of blood. This chain connects TRBV3-1 to TRBJ1-2; TCRdb outputs TRBD1, but without DNA this stays unchecked. CDR3 sequence: CASSRTTGTGLTNYGYTF.